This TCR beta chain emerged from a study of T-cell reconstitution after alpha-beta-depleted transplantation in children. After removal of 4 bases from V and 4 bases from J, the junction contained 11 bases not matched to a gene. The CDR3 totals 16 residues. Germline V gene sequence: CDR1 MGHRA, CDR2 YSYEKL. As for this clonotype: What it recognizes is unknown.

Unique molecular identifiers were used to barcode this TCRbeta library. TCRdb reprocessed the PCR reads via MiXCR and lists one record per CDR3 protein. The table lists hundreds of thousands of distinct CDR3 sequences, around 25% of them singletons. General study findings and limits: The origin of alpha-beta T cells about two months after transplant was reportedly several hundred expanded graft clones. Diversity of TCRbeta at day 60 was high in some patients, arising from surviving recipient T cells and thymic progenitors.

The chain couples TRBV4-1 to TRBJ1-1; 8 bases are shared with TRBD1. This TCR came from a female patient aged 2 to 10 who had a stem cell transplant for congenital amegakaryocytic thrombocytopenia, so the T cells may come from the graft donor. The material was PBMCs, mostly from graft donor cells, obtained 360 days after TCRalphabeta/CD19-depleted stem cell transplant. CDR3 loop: CASSPLAQGAGTEAFF. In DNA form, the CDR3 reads TGCGCCAGCAGCCCCCTGGCCCAGGGGGCGGGCACTGAAGCTTTCTTT.